A selection of T cell receptor beta chains follows, all from one sample in a study of regulatory T cells in long-lasting Graves disease. One entry per CDR3 protein, called by TCRdb with MiXCR from the multiplex PCR reads. The sample includes just over 600,000 distinct CDR3 sequences, 15% to 20% of them seen just once. These data also formed part of another study, on T cells in Graves' hyperthyroidism and ophthalmopathy.

The starting material was peripheral blood mononuclear cells (PBMCs), obtained at new diagnosis, from a patient treated with antithyroid drugs. These TCRs come from a woman aged 30 to 39 with Graves disease. CDR3s include the opening cysteine and the closing phenylalanine or tryptophan. The D gene is left open where the match is weak. The size field is filled for only some rows; it gives once, few, many or a size class.

cdr3_aa: CASSFADRVENYGYTF
cdr3_nt: TGTGCCAGCAGTTTTGCAGACCGAGTGGAGAACTATGGCTACACCTTC
v_call: TRBV28
j_call: TRBJ1-2
d_call: .
clone_size: many
cdr3_length: 16

cdr3_aa: CASSVTGGYGYTF
cdr3_nt: TGTGCCAGCAGTGTGACCGGAGGCTATGGCTACACCTTC
v_call: TRBV2
j_call: TRBJ1-2
d_call: .
clone_size: many
cdr3_length: 13

cdr3_aa: CASSIKGGRPHNEQFF
cdr3_nt: TGTGCCAGTAGTATTAAGGGTGGTAGGCCTCACAATGAGCAGTTCTTC
v_call: TRBV19
j_call: TRBJ2-1
d_call: .
clone_size: .
cdr3_length: 16

cdr3_aa: CASSYSPGGVNTGELFF
cdr3_nt: TGTGCCAGCAGTTACTCCCCGGGAGGCGTTAACACCGGGGAGCTGTTTTTT
v_call: TRBV6-2/TRBV6-3
j_call: TRBJ2-2
d_call: TRBD2
clone_size: once
cdr3_length: 17

cdr3_aa: CASSLGGVRDEQYF
cdr3_nt: TGTGCCAGCAGCTTAGGCGGGGTTAGGGACGAGCAGTACTTC
v_call: TRBV7-8
j_call: TRBJ2-7
d_call: .
clone_size: many
cdr3_length: 14

cdr3_aa: CASSLDAGAYNYGYTF
cdr3_nt: TGTGCCAGCAGCTTGGACGCCGGGGCCTATAACTATGGCTACACCTTC
v_call: TRBV5-6
j_call: TRBJ1-2
d_call: .
clone_size: few
cdr3_length: 16

cdr3_aa: CASRLTRDNEQFF
cdr3_nt: TGTGCCAGCAGGTTGACGCGAGACAATGAGCAGTTCTTC
v_call: TRBV27
j_call: TRBJ2-1
d_call: .
clone_size: .
cdr3_length: 13

cdr3_aa: CASSYAVAAEAFF
cdr3_nt: TGTGCCAGCAGTTACGCTGTAGCAGCTGAAGCTTTCTTT
v_call: TRBV6-5
j_call: TRBJ1-1
d_call: .
clone_size: many
cdr3_length: 13

cdr3_aa: CASSQAAGGPYEQYF
cdr3_nt: TGTGCCAGCAGCCAAGCAGCGGGAGGGCCCTACGAGCAGTACTTC
v_call: TRBV7-9
j_call: TRBJ2-7
d_call: TRBD2
clone_size: many
cdr3_length: 15

cdr3_aa: CAWSYSAGGKIQYF
cdr3_nt: TGTGCCTGGAGTTACTCAGCGGGAGGAAAGATTCAGTACTTC
v_call: TRBV30
j_call: TRBJ2-4
d_call: TRBD2
clone_size: .
cdr3_length: 14

cdr3_aa: CSARERFSYEQYF
cdr3_nt: TGCAGTGCTAGGGAGCGGTTCTCCTACGAGCAGTACTTC
v_call: TRBV20-1
j_call: TRBJ2-7
d_call: .
clone_size: few
cdr3_length: 13

cdr3_aa: CASSLAAGSYNSPLHF
cdr3_nt: TGCGCCAGCAGCTTGGCCGCAGGGTCCTATAATTCACCCCTCCACTTT
v_call: TRBV5-1
j_call: TRBJ1-6
d_call: .
clone_size: few
cdr3_length: 16

cdr3_aa: CSAKITGKTGKTQYF
cdr3_nt: TGCAGTGCCAAAATCACGGGGAAGACGGGGAAGACCCAGTACTTC
v_call: TRBV20-1
j_call: TRBJ2-5
d_call: .
clone_size: .
cdr3_length: 15

cdr3_aa: CASSHGGSYNEQFF
cdr3_nt: TGTGCCAGCAGCCATGGTGGTTCCTACAATGAGCAGTTCTTC
v_call: TRBV11-3
j_call: TRBJ2-1
d_call: .
clone_size: many
cdr3_length: 14

cdr3_aa: CASTLLRDRVQPQHF
cdr3_nt: TGTGCCAGCACCCTCCTCCGGGACAGGGTCCAGCCCCAGCATTTT
v_call: TRBV6-1
j_call: TRBJ1-5
d_call: TRBD1
clone_size: many
cdr3_length: 15

cdr3_aa: CASSLRLDSSTDTQYF
cdr3_nt: TGTGCCAGCAGCTTACGTCTGGACAGTAGCACAGATACGCAGTATTTT
v_call: TRBV7-9
j_call: TRBJ2-3
d_call: .
clone_size: .
cdr3_length: 16

cdr3_aa: CASSQGGTGVLNEQFF
cdr3_nt: TGTGCCAGCAGCCAAGGCGGGACAGGGGTGCTCAATGAGCAGTTCTTC
v_call: TRBV3-1
j_call: TRBJ2-1
d_call: TRBD1
clone_size: many
cdr3_length: 16

cdr3_aa: CASSQAGLDNEQFF
cdr3_nt: TGTGCCAGCAGCCAAGCGGGGCTAGACAATGAGCAGTTCTTC
v_call: TRBV3-1
j_call: TRBJ2-1
d_call: .
clone_size: .
cdr3_length: 14

cdr3_aa: CARGTNSGNTIYF
cdr3_nt: TGTGCCAGAGGGACAAACTCTGGAAACACCATATATTTT
v_call: TRBV2
j_call: TRBJ1-3
d_call: .
clone_size: few
cdr3_length: 13

cdr3_aa: CASTTGTPNTGELFF
cdr3_nt: TGTGCCAGCACGACCGGGACGCCGAACACCGGGGAGCTGTTTTTT
v_call: TRBV2
j_call: TRBJ2-2
d_call: .
clone_size: many
cdr3_length: 15

cdr3_aa: CSATPTGGKLNEQFF
cdr3_nt: TGCAGTGCTACCCCAACAGGGGGAAAACTTAATGAGCAGTTCTTC
v_call: TRBV20-1
j_call: TRBJ2-1
d_call: TRBD1
clone_size: .
cdr3_length: 15

cdr3_aa: CASQSGTTLYEQYF
cdr3_nt: TGTGCCAGCCAAAGCGGGACTACCCTCTACGAGCAGTACTTC
v_call: TRBV28
j_call: TRBJ2-7
d_call: TRBD2
clone_size: many
cdr3_length: 14

cdr3_aa: CASKEGGPPDTQYF
cdr3_nt: TGTGCCAGCAAAGAGGGAGGGCCTCCAGATACGCAGTATTTT
v_call: TRBV25-1
j_call: TRBJ2-3
d_call: TRBD2
clone_size: few
cdr3_length: 14

cdr3_aa: CASSIHDYTEAFF
cdr3_nt: TGTGCCAGTAGTATACATGACTACACTGAAGCTTTCTTT
v_call: TRBV19
j_call: TRBJ1-1
d_call: .
clone_size: .
cdr3_length: 13

cdr3_aa: CASRATTGTQIIYTGELFF
cdr3_nt: TGTGCCAGCCGAGCGACTACTGGAACCCAAATTATCTACACCGGGGAGCTGTTTTTT
v_call: TRBV6-1
j_call: TRBJ2-2
d_call: .
clone_size: many
cdr3_length: 19

cdr3_aa: CSASVHRQKYEQYF
cdr3_nt: TGCAGTGCGTCGGTCCACCGGCAGAAGTACGAGCAGTACTTC
v_call: TRBV20-1
j_call: TRBJ2-7
d_call: .
clone_size: many
cdr3_length: 14

cdr3_aa: CASTWGYEQFF
cdr3_nt: TGTGCCAGTACCTGGGGGTATGAGCAGTTCTTC
v_call: TRBV19
j_call: TRBJ2-1
d_call: .
clone_size: .
cdr3_length: 11

cdr3_aa: CSVDGLAGLTDTQYF
cdr3_nt: TGCAGCGTTGATGGACTAGCGGGCCTCACAGATACGCAGTATTTT
v_call: TRBV29-1
j_call: TRBJ2-3
d_call: TRBD2
clone_size: few
cdr3_length: 15

cdr3_aa: CASSFPQGGYLAQYF
cdr3_nt: TGTGCCAGCAGTTTTCCGCAGGGGGGGTATTTGGCCCAGTACTTC
v_call: TRBV28
j_call: TRBJ2-5
d_call: .
clone_size: many
cdr3_length: 15

cdr3_aa: CASTLRGNTEAFF
cdr3_nt: TGTGCCAGCACCTTGCGGGGGAACACTGAAGCTTTCTTT
v_call: TRBV6-1
j_call: TRBJ1-1
d_call: .
clone_size: many
cdr3_length: 13

cdr3_aa: CASSAKQGGNQPQHF
cdr3_nt: TGTGCCAGCTCAGCTAAACAGGGTGGCAATCAGCCCCAGCATTTT
v_call: TRBV18
j_call: TRBJ1-5
d_call: .
clone_size: .
cdr3_length: 15

cdr3_aa: CASIGEGAEAFF
cdr3_nt: TGTGCCAGCATCGGGGAGGGGGCGGAGGCTTTCTTT
v_call: TRBV12-3/TRBV12-4
j_call: TRBJ1-1
d_call: TRBD1
clone_size: many
cdr3_length: 12

cdr3_aa: CASSAMGQYSNQPQHF
cdr3_nt: TGTGCCAGCAGTGCTATGGGACAGTATAGCAATCAGCCCCAGCATTTT
v_call: TRBV6-1
j_call: TRBJ1-5
d_call: TRBD1
clone_size: many
cdr3_length: 16

cdr3_aa: CSVEYPGEYGYTF
cdr3_nt: TGCAGCGTTGAATATCCAGGGGAATACGGCTACACCTTC
v_call: TRBV29-1
j_call: TRBJ1-2
d_call: .
clone_size: few
cdr3_length: 13

cdr3_aa: CASSSNPGVYNEQFF
cdr3_nt: TGCGCCAGCAGCTCTAATCCCGGGGTCTACAATGAGCAGTTCTTC
v_call: TRBV5-1
j_call: TRBJ2-1
d_call: .
clone_size: .
cdr3_length: 15

cdr3_aa: CASGVAATYEQYF
cdr3_nt: TGTGCCAGCGGAGTAGCGGCCACCTACGAGCAGTACTTC
v_call: TRBV7-9
j_call: TRBJ2-7
d_call: .
clone_size: many
cdr3_length: 13

cdr3_aa: CASSRTGQDTQYF
cdr3_nt: TGTGCCAGCAGTAGAACAGGGCAAGATACGCAGTATTTT
v_call: TRBV6-1
j_call: TRBJ2-3
d_call: .
clone_size: many
cdr3_length: 13

cdr3_aa: CSVPSRGTGVHQETQYF
cdr3_nt: TGCAGCGTCCCTTCGCGGGGGACAGGGGTTCATCAAGAGACCCAGTACTTC
v_call: TRBV29-1
j_call: TRBJ2-5
d_call: TRBD1
clone_size: many
cdr3_length: 17

cdr3_aa: CASSQEGQGNGEAFF
cdr3_nt: TGCGCCAGCAGCCAAGAAGGACAGGGGAATGGTGAAGCTTTCTTT
v_call: TRBV4-1
j_call: TRBJ1-1
d_call: TRBD1
clone_size: few
cdr3_length: 15

cdr3_aa: CASSSSTSSTLYNEQFF
cdr3_nt: TGCGCCAGCAGCTCATCGACTAGCAGCACTTTATACAATGAGCAGTTCTTC
v_call: TRBV5-1
j_call: TRBJ2-1
d_call: TRBD2
clone_size: few
cdr3_length: 17

cdr3_aa: CASSLGRGPQETQYF
cdr3_nt: TGTGCCAGCAGCTTAGGGAGGGGGCCGCAAGAGACCCAGTACTTC
v_call: TRBV11-1
j_call: TRBJ2-5
d_call: .
clone_size: many
cdr3_length: 15

cdr3_aa: CACSLGGEASSYNEQFF
cdr3_nt: TGTGCCTGCAGTCTAGGTGGAGAGGCCAGCTCCTACAATGAGCAGTTCTTC
v_call: TRBV28
j_call: TRBJ2-1
d_call: .
clone_size: .
cdr3_length: 17

cdr3_aa: CASSEGVSPGGYTF
cdr3_nt: TGTGCCAGCAGTGAAGGTGTCTCCCCGGGCGGCTACACCTTC
v_call: TRBV6-1
j_call: TRBJ1-2
d_call: .
clone_size: many
cdr3_length: 14

cdr3_aa: CASSYIGTSGATDTQYF
cdr3_nt: TGTGCCAGCAGTTACATCGGGACTAGCGGAGCCACAGATACGCAGTATTTT
v_call: TRBV6-2/TRBV6-3
j_call: TRBJ2-3
d_call: TRBD2
clone_size: many
cdr3_length: 17

cdr3_aa: CASSLLVAGVGEQFF
cdr3_nt: TGTGCCAGCAGCTTGTTGGTAGCGGGAGTGGGTGAGCAGTTCTTC
v_call: TRBV5-5
j_call: TRBJ2-1
d_call: TRBD2
clone_size: .
cdr3_length: 15